This T cell receptor (beta chain) was observed in a study of OX40 agonist ivuxolimab in advanced cancers. The wider study: Every patient in dose escalation had hepatocellular carcinoma, melanoma, renal cell or head and neck cancer. Three patients, one with hepatocellular carcinoma and two with cutaneous melanoma, achieved partial responses.

In the case of this clone: The antigen remains undetermined.

Clones were sequenced by immunoSEQ multiplex PCR, and TCRdb holds only the in-frame ones, with some missing. The table has more than 70,000 clones, 65% to 90% seen once; the top ten hold 0.5% to 0.55%. No patient had autoimmune disease or received systemic immunosuppression. General study points: Low normalized T-cell clonal expansion also characterized some of the nonresponders.

The CDR3 runs to 17 residues. The germline V gene encodes CDR1 GTSNPN and CDR2 SVGIG (reference sequence). V lost 0 bases to trimming and J lost 2 bases, with 20 bases between them. Sequencing used CD4+ or CD8+ T cells sorted from blood, obtained in a trial of the OX40 agonist ivuxolimab. The J gene is TRBJ2-7, the V gene TRBV30; D gene uncertain. The receptor comes from an adult with an advanced solid tumor such as melanoma, head and neck, liver or kidney cancer. The CDR3 here is CAWSVGNPVALPYEQYF. The CDR3 bases are TGTGCCTGGAGTGTTGGCAATCCGGTGGCTCTCCCCTACGAGCAGTACTTC.